Below, one T cell receptor (beta chain) is given with its context. Its antigen is not identified. Data came from immunoSEQ multiplex PCR; TCRdb stores just in-frame clones and leaves some out. The data show a few hundred thousand clones, about 73% seen once. Germline CDR1 is KGHSH and CDR2 is LQKENI. The CDR3 runs to 14 residues. V lost 8 bases and J 8 bases, leaving 19 bases between the germline ends. This sample was included in a study of shared clonotypes between healthy human individuals. General study results and limits: Among donors, the sharing of clonotypes was expected to be influenced by sequencing depth.

Sequenced sample: memory CD4+ T cells sorted from blood. Stated subset: CD45RA-negative fraction. The chain links TRBV18 to TRBJ2-1; D tentatively reads TRBD1 or TRBD2 (5 bases each). The TCR originated in a man younger than 40 in good health. CDR3: CASARGGAWDEQFF. Written as DNA, the CDR3 is TGTGCCAGCGCGAGGGGCGGAGCCTGGGATGAGCAGTTCTTC. The whole variable domain, remainder taken from reference TRBV18 and TRBJ2-1, is NAGVMQNPRHLVRRRGQEARLRCSPMKGHSHVYWYRQLPEEGLKFMVYLQKENIIDESGMPKERFSAEFPKEGPSILRIQQVVRGDSAAYFCASARGGAWDEQFFGPGTRLTVL.